Sequencing of this TCR beta chain was carried out in a study of control samples from healthy donors and cancer patients. V shed 3 bases and J shed 1 base, with 12 bases lying between them. The germline V gene has CDR1 LNHDA and CDR2 SQIVND (reference sequence). The CDR3 is made up of 15 amino acids. The protocol was immunoSEQ multiplex PCR, while the TCRdb copy is restricted to in-frame clones and leaves out a portion. The sample lists some 100,000 clones; approximately 90% were seen once. The TCR sequence derives from a woman aged 50 to 60 in good health. Sample: blood. This chain uses TRBV19 with TRBJ1-1, with D possibly being TRBD1 (6 bases). In nucleotides, the CDR3 is TGTGCCAGTAGTATGCTGGGGGCAGAGAACACTGAAGCTTTCTTT. Translation: CASSMLGAENTEAFF.